This T cell receptor (beta chain) was identified during a study of technical replicates of blood from a handful of donors. This CDR3 is 16 amino acids long. The V gene's germline CDR1 is SGHNT and CDR2 YYREEE (reference sequence). Trimming took 6 bases from V and 0 from J, leaving 16 bases between them. TCRdb's copy holds only in-frame clones and misses some; the assay was immunoSEQ multiplex PCR. The data contain tens of thousands of clones, approximately 89% of them singletons. Sequencing used PBMCs. The chain carries TRBV5-4 and TRBJ2-1; a possible D gene is TRBD1 (7 bases). The source of this sequence is a human donor in good health. Some clones in this sample may be carry-over from other donors' samples. In nucleotides, the CDR3 is TGTGCCAGCAACACCAGGGGGAGGAGCTCCTACAATGAGCAGTTCTTC. Protein product: CASNTRGRSSYNEQFF.